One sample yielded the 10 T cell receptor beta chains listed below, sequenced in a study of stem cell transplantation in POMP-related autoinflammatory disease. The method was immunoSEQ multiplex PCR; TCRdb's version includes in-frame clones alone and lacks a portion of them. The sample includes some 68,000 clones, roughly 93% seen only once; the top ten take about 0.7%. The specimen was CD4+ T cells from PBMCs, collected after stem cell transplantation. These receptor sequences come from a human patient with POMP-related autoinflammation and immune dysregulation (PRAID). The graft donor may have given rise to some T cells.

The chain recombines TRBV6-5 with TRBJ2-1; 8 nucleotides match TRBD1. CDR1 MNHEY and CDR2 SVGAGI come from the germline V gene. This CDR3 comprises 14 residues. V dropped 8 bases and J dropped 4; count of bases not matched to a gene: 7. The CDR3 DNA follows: TGTGCCAGCGGACCGGGACAGGAGTACAATGAGCAGTTCTTC. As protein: CASGPGQEYNEQFF.

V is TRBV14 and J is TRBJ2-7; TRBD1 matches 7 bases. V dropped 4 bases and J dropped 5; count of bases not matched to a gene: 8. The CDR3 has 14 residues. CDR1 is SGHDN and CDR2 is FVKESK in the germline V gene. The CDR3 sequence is CASSPTGSRHEQYV. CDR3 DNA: TGTGCCAGCAGCCCGACAGGGAGTCGTCACGAGCAGTACGTC.

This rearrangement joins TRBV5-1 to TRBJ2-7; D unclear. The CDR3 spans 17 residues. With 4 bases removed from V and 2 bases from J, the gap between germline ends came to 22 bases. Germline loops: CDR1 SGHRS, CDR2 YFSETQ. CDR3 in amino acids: CASSPAPQLSHPYEQYF. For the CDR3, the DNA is TGCGCCAGCAGCCCAGCACCGCAGCTAAGCCACCCCTACGAGCAGTACTTC.

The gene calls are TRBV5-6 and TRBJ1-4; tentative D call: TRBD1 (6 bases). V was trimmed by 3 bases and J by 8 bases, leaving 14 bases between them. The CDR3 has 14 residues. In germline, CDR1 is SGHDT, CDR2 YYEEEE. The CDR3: CASSSGTLNEKLFF. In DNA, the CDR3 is TGTGCCAGCAGCTCAGGGACACTCAACGAAAAACTGTTTTTT.

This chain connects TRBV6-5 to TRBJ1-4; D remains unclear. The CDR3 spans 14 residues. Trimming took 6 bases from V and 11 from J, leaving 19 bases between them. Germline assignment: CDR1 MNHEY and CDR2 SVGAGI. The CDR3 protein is CASSKGEGVYKLFF. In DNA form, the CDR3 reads TGTGCCAGCAGCAAGGGTGAGGGTGTGTATAAACTGTTTTTT.

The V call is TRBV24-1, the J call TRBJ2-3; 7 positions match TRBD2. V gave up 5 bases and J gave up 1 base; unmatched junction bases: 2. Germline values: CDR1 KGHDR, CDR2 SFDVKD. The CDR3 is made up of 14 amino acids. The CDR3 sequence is CATSVGGGTDTQYF. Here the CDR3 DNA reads TGTGCCACCAGTGTGGGGGGGGGCACAGATACGCAGTATTTT.

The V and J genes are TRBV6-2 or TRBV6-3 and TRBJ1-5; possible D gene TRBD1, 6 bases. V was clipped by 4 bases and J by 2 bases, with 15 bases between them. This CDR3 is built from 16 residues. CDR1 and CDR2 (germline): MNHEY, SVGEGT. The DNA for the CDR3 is TGTGCCAGCAGTTCGCCGCACAGGGAGCGCAATCAGCCCCAGCATTTT. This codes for CASSSPHRERNQPQHF.

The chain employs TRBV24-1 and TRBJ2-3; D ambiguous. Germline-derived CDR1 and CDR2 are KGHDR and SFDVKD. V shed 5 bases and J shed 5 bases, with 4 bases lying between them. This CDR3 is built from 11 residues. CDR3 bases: TGTGCCACCAGTGTTGGAGATACGCAGTATTTT. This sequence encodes CATSVGDTQYF.

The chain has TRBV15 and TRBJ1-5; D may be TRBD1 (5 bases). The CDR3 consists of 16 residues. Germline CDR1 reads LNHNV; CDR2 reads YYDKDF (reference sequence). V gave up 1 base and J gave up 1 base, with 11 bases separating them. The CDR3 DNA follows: TGTGCCACCAGCAGAGGGGGGGATGTGAGCAATCAGCCCCAGCATTTT. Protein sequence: CATSRGGDVSNQPQHF.

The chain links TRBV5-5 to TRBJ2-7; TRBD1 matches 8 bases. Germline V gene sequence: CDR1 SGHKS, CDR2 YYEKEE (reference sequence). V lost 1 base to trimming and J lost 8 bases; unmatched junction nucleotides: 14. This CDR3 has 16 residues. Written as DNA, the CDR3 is TGTGCCAGCAGCTTGCGAACAGGGGGACCAGCCTTGAAGCAGTACTTC. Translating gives CASSLRTGGPALKQYF.